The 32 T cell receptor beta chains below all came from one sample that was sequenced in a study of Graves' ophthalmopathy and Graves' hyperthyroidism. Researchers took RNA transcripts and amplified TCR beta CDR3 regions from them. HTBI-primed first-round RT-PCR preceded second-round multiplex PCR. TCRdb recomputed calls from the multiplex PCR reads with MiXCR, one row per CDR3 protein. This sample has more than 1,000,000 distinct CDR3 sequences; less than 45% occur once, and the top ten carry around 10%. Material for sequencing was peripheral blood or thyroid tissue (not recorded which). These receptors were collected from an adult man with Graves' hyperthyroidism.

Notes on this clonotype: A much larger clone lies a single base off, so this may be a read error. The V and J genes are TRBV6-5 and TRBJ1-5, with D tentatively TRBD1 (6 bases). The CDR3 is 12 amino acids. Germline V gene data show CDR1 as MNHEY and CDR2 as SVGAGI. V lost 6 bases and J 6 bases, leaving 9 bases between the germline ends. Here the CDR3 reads CASSKGGQPQHF. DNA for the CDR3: TGTGCCAGCAGCAAAGGGGGTCAGCCCCAGCATTTT.

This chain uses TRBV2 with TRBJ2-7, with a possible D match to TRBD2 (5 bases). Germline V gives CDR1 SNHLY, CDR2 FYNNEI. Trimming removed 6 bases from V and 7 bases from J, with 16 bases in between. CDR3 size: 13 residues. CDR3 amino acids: CASSGLDLREQYF. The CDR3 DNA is TGTGCCAGCAGCGGACTCGATTTACGGGAGCAGTACTTC.

The chain's CDR3 is CASTYSALAGAEQYF. Written as DNA, the CDR3 is TGTGCCAGCACATATTCGGCACTAGCGGGAGCCGAGCAGTACTTC. V gene TRBV10-3 combines with J gene TRBJ2-7, with 11 bases matching TRBD2. CDR1 and CDR2 from the germline V gene are ENHRY and SYGVKD. The CDR3 covers 15 residues. V trimming: 10 bases; J trimming: 6 bases; junction bases outside the gene matches: 14.

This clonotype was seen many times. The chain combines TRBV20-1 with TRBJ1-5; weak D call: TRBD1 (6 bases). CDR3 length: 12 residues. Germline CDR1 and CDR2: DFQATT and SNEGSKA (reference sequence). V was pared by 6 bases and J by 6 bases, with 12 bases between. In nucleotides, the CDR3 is TGCAGTGCGGAGGGGGTGGGTCAGCCCCAGCATTTT. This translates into CSAEGVGQPQHF.

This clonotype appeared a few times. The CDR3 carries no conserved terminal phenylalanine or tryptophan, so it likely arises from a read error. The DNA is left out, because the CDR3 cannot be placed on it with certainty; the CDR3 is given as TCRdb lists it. CDR3 region: CAISESGVAT. The chain combines TRBV10-3 with TRBJ2-5. The CDR3 extends over 10 residues, inclusive of both ends. Germline values: CDR1 ENHRY, CDR2 SYGVKD.

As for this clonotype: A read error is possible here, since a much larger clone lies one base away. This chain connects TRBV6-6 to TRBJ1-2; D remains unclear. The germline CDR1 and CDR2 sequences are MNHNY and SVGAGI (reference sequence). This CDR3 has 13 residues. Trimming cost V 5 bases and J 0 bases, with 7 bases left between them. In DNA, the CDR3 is TGTGCCAGCAGTCGACATGCTAACTATGGCTACACCTTC. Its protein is CASSRHANYGYTF.

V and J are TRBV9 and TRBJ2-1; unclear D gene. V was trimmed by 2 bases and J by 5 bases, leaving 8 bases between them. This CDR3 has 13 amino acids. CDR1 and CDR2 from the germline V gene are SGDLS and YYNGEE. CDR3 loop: CASSVRTDNEQFF. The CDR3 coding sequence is TGTGCCAGCAGCGTTCGAACAGACAATGAGCAGTTCTTC.

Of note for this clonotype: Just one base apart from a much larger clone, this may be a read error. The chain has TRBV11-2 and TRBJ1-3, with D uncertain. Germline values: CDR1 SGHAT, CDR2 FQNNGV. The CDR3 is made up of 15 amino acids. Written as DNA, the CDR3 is TGTGCCAGCAGCTTAGCGGGCGTAGCAGGAAACACCGTATATTTT. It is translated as CASSLAGVAGNTVYF.

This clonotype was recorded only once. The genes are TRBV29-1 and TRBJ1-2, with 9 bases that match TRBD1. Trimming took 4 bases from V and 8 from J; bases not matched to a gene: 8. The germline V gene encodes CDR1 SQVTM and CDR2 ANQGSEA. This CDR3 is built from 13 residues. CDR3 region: CSVVGGTGSGYTF. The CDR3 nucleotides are TGCAGCGTTGTCGGGGGGACAGGGTCCGGCTACACCTTC.

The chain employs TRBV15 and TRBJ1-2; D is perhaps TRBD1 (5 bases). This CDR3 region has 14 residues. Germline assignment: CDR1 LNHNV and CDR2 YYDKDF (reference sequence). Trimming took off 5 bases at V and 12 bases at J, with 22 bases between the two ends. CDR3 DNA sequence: TGTGCCACCAGCGCCCCTGGGGCTCCCTCTGGAAACACCTTC. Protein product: CATSAPGAPSGNTF.

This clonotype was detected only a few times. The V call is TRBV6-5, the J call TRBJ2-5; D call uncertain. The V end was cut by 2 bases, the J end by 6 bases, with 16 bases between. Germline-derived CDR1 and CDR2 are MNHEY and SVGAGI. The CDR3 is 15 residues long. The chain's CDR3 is CASSYGEFPPKTQYF. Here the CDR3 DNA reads TGTGCCAGCAGTTACGGCGAGTTTCCGCCGAAGACCCAGTACTTC.

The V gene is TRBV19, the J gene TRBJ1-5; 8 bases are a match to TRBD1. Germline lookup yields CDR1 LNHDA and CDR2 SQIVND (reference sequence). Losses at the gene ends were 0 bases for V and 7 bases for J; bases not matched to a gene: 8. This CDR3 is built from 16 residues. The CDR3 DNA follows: TGTGCCAGTAGTATAGAAGGACAGGGTGGAGAACAGCCCCAGCATTTT. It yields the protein CASSIEGQGGEQPQHF.

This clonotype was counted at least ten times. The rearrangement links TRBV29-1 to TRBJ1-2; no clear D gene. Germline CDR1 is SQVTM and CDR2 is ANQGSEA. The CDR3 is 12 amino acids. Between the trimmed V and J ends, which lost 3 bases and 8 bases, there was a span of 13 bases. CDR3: CSVDPLTGGYTF. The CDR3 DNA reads TGCAGCGTTGATCCTCTCACGGGGGGCTACACCTTC.

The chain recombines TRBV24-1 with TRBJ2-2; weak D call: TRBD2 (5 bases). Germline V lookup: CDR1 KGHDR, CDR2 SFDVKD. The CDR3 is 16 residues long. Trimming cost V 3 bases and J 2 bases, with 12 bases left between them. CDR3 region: CATSDTGEPNTGELFF. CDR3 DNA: TGTGCCACCAGTGATACCGGGGAACCTAACACCGGGGAGCTGTTTTTT.

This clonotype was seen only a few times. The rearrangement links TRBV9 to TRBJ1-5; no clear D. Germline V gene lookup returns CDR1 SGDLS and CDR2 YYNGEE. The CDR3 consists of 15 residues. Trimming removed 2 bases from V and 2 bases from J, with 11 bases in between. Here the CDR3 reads CASSVTPGGNQPQHF. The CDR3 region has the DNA TGTGCCAGCAGCGTGACCCCTGGGGGCAATCAGCCCCAGCATTTT.

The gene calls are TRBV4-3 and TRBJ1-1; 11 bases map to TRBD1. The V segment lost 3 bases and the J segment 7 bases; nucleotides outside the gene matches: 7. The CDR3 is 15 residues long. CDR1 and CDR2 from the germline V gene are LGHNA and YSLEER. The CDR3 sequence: CASSQRRTGGNEAFF. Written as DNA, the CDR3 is TGCGCCAGCAGCCAGCGCCGGACAGGGGGCAATGAAGCTTTCTTT.

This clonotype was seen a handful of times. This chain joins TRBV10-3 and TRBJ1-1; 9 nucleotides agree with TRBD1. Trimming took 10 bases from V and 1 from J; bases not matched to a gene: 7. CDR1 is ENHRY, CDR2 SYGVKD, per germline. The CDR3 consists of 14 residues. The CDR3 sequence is CASRRDRENTEAFF. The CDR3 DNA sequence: TGTGCCAGCAGAAGGGACAGGGAGAACACTGAAGCTTTCTTT.

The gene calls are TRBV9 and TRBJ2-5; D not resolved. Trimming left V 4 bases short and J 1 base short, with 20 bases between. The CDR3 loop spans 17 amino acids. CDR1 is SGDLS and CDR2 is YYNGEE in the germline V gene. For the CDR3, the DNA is TGTGCCAGCAGCCAAGATAAGGTCCGAAACCCCCAAGAGACCCAGTACTTC. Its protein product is CASSQDKVRNPQETQYF.

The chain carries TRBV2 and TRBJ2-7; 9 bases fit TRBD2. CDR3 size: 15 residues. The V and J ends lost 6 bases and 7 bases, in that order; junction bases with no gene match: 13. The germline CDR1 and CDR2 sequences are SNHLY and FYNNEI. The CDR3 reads CASSHGSGGPREQYF. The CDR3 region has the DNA TGTGCCAGCAGCCACGGTAGCGGGGGCCCGCGGGAGCAGTACTTC.

CDR3 sequence: CASSPNFGRGTGELFF. In DNA, the CDR3 is TGTGCCAGCAGCCCGAACTTTGGGCGGGGGACCGGGGAGCTGTTTTTT. J is TRBJ2-2 and V is TRBV9, with 7 bases matching TRBD2. J lost 5 bases, V lost 4 bases, and 11 bases had no gene match. The CDR3 has 16 residues. Germline values: CDR1 SGDLS, CDR2 YYNGEE.

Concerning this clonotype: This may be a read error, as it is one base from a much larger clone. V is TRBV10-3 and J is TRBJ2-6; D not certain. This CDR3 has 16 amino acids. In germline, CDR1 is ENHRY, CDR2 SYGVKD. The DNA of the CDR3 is TGTGCCAGCAGTTACTCGCCAGCTGCTGGGGCCAACGTCCTGACTTTC. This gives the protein CASSYSPAAGANVLTF.

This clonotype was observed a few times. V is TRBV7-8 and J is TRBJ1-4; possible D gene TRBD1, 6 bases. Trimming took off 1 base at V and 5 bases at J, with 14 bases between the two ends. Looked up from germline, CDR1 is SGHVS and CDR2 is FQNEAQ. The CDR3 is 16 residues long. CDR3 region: CASSLGIGQGNEKLFF. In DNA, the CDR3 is TGTGCCAGCAGCTTAGGCATCGGGCAGGGGAATGAAAAACTGTTTTTT.

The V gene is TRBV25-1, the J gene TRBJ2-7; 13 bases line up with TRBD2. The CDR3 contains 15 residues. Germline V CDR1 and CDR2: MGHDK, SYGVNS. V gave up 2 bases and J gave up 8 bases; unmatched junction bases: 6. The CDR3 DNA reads TGTGCCAGCAGTGAAGGACTAGCGGGAGATCAACAGCAGTACTTC. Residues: CASSEGLAGDQQQYF.

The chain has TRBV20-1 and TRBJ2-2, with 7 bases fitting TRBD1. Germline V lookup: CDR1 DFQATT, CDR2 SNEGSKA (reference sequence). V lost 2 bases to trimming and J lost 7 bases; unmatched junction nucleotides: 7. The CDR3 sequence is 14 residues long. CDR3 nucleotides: TGCAGTGCTAGAAAGACAGGGTCCAGCGGGGAGCTGTTTTTT. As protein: CSARKTGSSGELFF.

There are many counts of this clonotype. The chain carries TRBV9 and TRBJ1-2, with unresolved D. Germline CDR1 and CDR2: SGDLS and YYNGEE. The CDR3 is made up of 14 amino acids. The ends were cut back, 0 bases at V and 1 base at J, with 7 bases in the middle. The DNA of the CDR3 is TGTGCCAGCAGCGTAGTTCCGGATAACTATGGCTACACCTTC. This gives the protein CASSVVPDNYGYTF.

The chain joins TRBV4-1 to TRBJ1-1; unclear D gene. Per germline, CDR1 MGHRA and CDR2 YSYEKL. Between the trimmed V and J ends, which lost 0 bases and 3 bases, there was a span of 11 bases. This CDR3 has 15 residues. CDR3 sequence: CASSQESLGHTEAFF. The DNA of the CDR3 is TGCGCCAGCAGCCAAGAATCGTTGGGCCACACTGAAGCTTTCTTT.

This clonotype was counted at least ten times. The CDR3: CSANPTSPSYEQYF. The CDR3 DNA reads TGCAGTGCCAACCCCACGTCCCCCTCCTACGAGCAGTACTTC. This chain connects TRBV20-1 to TRBJ2-7; D is ambiguous. V was shortened by 6 bases and J by 0 bases, with 15 bases between the two germline ends. Germline CDR1 reads DFQATT; CDR2 reads SNEGSKA (reference sequence). The CDR3 spans 14 residues.

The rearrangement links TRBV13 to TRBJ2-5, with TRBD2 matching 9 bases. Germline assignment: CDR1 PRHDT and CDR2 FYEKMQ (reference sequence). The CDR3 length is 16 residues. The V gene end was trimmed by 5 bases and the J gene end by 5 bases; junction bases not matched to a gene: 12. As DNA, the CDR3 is TGTGCCAGCAGCCCCTACCGCGGGGGGGGCGGGGAGACCCAGTACTTC. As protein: CASSPYRGGGGETQYF.

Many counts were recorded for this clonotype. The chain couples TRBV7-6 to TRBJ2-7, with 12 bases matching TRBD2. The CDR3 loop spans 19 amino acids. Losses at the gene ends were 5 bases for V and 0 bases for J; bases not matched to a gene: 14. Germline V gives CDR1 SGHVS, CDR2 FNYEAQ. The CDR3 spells CASSLPPGLAGKNSYEQYF. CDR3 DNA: TGTGCCAGCAGCCTACCGCCGGGACTAGCGGGCAAAAACTCCTACGAGCAGTACTTC. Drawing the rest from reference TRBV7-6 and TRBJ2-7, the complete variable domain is GAGVSQSPRYKVTKRGQDVALRCDPISGHVSLYWYRQALGQGPEFLTYFNYEAQQDKSGLPNDRFSAERPEGSISTLTIQRTEQRDSAMYRCASSLPPGLAGKNSYEQYFGPGTRLTVT.

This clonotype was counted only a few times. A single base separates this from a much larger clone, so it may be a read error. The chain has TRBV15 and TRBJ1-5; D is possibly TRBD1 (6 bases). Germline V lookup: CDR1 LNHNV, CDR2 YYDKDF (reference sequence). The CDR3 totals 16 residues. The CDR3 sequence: CATGRVQGLLNQPQHF. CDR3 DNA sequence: TGTGCCACCGGCAGAGTCCAGGGGCTCCTCAATCAGCCCCAGCATTTT.

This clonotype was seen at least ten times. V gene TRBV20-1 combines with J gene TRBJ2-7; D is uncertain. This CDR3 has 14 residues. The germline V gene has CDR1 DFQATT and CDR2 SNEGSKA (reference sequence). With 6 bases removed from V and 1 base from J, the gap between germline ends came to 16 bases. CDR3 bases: TGCAGTGCCCCCTCCAAGACGAAATCCTACGAGCAGTACTTC. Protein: CSAPSKTKSYEQYF.

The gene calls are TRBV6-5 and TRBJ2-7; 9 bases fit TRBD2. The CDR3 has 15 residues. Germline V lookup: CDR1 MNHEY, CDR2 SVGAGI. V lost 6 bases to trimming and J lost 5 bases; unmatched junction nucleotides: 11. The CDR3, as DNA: TGTGCCAGCAGGGGCAGGGTAGCGGGAGTCAACGAGCAGTACTTC. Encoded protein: CASRGRVAGVNEQYF.